This T cell receptor (beta chain) was identified during a study of tumour-infiltrating T cells in Burkitt lymphoma. Overall study: Survival, overall and progression-free, tracked with productive clonality.

The CDR3 has 14 residues. The germline V gene has CDR1 SGHAT and CDR2 FQNNGV. Losses at the gene ends were 6 bases for V and 0 bases for J; bases not matched to a gene: 2. Sequencing used immunoSEQ multiplex PCR; TCRdb keeps in-frame clones, though not all of them. The sample shows 11,000 to 15,000 clones, about 33% of them seen only once. The sample consisted of tumor tissue. This sequence joins TRBV11-2 and TRBJ1-1; 9 bases line up with TRBD1. The clonotype was recovered from a human donor with diffuse large B-cell lymphoma. The chain's CDR3 is CASRGQGLNTEAFF. Written as DNA, the CDR3 is TGTGCCAGCAGGGGACAGGGCTTGAACACTGAAGCTTTCTTT.